Each of the 5 T cell receptor beta chains below was sequenced from the same sample in a study of Graves' ophthalmopathy and Graves' hyperthyroidism. Scientists amplified the TCR beta CDR3 regions from RNA transcripts. HTBI primers were used in a first-round RT-PCR, which preceded a second-round multiplex PCR. Each CDR3 protein gets one entry after TCRdb re-called the multiplex PCR reads with MiXCR. The data show around 340,000 distinct CDR3 sequences, roughly a sixth seen once. Sequenced sample: peripheral blood. The origin of the receptors is an adult man with Graves' ophthalmopathy.

The J gene is TRBJ2-5, the V gene TRBV6-5, with D tentatively TRBD2 (6 bases). The V end was cut by 2 bases, the J end by 5 bases, with 15 bases between. The CDR3 is 15 amino acids. Germline assignment: CDR1 MNHEY and CDR2 SVGAGI. CDR3 in DNA: TGTGCCAGCAGTTACCTCGGGCGGGCGGGGGAGACCCAGTACTTC. It specifies CASSYLGRAGETQYF.

This clonotype was recorded at least ten times. The rearrangement joins TRBV5-1 to TRBJ2-2; D is unresolved. Per the germline V gene, CDR1 is SGHRS and CDR2 is YFSETQ. This CDR3 is built from 14 residues. Trimming left V 0 bases short and J 4 bases short, with 7 bases between. DNA for the CDR3: TGCGCCAGCAGCTTGGAGCGAGTCACCGGGGAGCTGTTTTTT. This gives the protein CASSLERVTGELFF.

This clonotype came up a few times. A much larger clone differs by one base, so this may be a read error. This chain links TRBV4-1 with TRBJ2-5, with 7 positions matching TRBD2. Per the germline V gene, CDR1 is MGHRA and CDR2 is YSYEKL. The CDR3 runs to 18 residues. J lost 3 bases, V lost 0 bases, and 13 bases had no gene match. The CDR3 sequence: CASSQELGGIVREETQYF. The CDR3 bases are TGCGCCAGCAGCCAAGAGTTGGGGGGGATAGTGAGAGAAGAGACCCAGTACTTC.

This clonotype was seen many times. The chain joins TRBV9 to TRBJ2-7; no clear D gene. Germline CDR1 SGDLS, CDR2 YYNGEE. The CDR3 extends over 13 amino acids. V was trimmed by 2 bases and J by 3 bases, leaving 9 bases between them. CDR3 nucleotides: TGTGCCAGCAGCGTTAACTCTAACTACGAGCAGTACTTC. Protein: CASSVNSNYEQYF.

This clonotype was picked up many times. The rearrangement uses TRBV24-1 and TRBJ2-5; D might be TRBD1 (5 bases). Trimming took off 6 bases at V and 1 base at J, with 8 bases between the two ends. Germline lookup yields CDR1 KGHDR and CDR2 SFDVKD. There are 13 residues in the CDR3. The CDR3 here is CATSTQGQETQYF. The CDR3 nucleotides are TGTGCCACCAGTACCCAGGGCCAAGAGACCCAGTACTTC.